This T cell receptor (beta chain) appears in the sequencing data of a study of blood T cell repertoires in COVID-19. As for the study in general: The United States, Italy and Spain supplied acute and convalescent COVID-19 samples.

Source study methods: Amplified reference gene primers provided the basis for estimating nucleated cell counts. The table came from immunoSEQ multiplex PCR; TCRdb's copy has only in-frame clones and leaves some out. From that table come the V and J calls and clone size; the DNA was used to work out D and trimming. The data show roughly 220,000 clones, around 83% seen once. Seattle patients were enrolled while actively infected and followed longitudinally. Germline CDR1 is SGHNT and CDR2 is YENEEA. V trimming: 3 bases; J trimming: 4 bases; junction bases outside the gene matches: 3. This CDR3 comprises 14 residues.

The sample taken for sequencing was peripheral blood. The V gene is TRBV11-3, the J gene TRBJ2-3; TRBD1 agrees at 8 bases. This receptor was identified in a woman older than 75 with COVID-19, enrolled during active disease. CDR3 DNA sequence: TGTGCCAGCAGCTTTCGACAGGGGTCAGATACGCAGTATTTT. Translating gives CASSFRQGSDTQYF.